The T cell receptor (beta chain) under discussion was sequenced for a study of vaccination effects on CD4 cells after COVID-19 (dated by TCRdb to 2022 to 2024). General notes on the study: To identify antigen-specific CD4+ T cell clonotypes by their expansion, the ViraFEST assay first stimulated PBMC with viral peptide pools and then applied TCR sequencing. Post-vaccine samples across the study were collected a median of 72 days after the second dose, with a range of 14 to 241. Each well held under 2.5 million PBMC cultured in IMDM containing 5% human AB serum, around 10 IU/ml IL-2 and gentamicin, along with approximately 10 ug/ml peptides. SARS-CoV-2 spike-specific CD4+ TCR repertoires from before and after mRNA vaccination were compared in COVID-19 convalescent patients and in infection-naive vaccine recipients. Altogether, around 11 COVID-19 convalescent patients and a handful of SARS-CoV-2-naive healthy vaccine recipients made up the full study. The Oncomine TCR Beta short-read assay on an Illumina iSeq 100 was used to sequence cultures from other donors in the study. Overall results and qualifications from the work: Clones induced by infection and clones induced by vaccination both contracted markedly at late timepoints after vaccination, which fits with T cell responses waning over time. Among healthy vaccine recipients, nearly all vaccine-induced clones were SARS-CoV-2 mono-reactive, and only 1 of 255 was cross-reactive with common cold coronaviruses. Only a small number of convalescent patients were included, and no early post-infection timepoints were available, which limited the study.

After more than nine days of culture, CD4+ T cells were isolated with the EasySep CD4+ T cell isolation kit. Each participant got two doses of an mRNA SARS-CoV-2 vaccine, either BNT162b2 or mRNA-1273. Healthy vaccine recipients had no prior SARS-CoV-2 infection, confirmed by negative nucleocapsid antibodies before and after vaccination. Half of the culture medium was replaced with fresh IL-2-containing medium on days 3 and 7. Unless noted otherwise, every peptide stimulation condition was grown in triplicate wells. PBMC were separated from whole blood using Ficoll-Paque Plus gradient centrifugation and were then either cryopreserved at -140C or used fresh. Genomic DNA was extracted from cultured CD4+ T cells with the QIAamp micro DNA kit. Preparation of the library involved the immunoSEQ multiplex PCR assay. DNA from the cultured and isolated CD4+ T cells underwent TCR beta CDR3 sequencing. The original pipeline was this. Non-productive TCR sequences were removed, reads were trimmed to the CDR3 region, and CDR3s of at least 7 amino acids were retained. Antigen-specific clonotypes were identified using the MANAFEST web app by comparison of expansion in peptide wells against reference cultures. For clones to be considered positive, expansion at FDR<0.05 versus reference and all other wells, an odds ratio above 5, and a frequency above 0.1% in two replicate wells were required. Clonotypes significantly expanded in SARS-CoV-2 spike wells and in at least one common cold coronavirus spike condition were defined as cross-reactive. CDR3 similarity was assessed by Levenshtein distance using the stringdist R package, and unrooted trees were constructed with ape in R 3.6.1. TCRdb took this table from immuneACCESS and kept in-frame rearrangements with V and J called. Such tables lack part of the clones; where checked against another copy, unresolved V genes explain under half of the gap, and the rest is unexplained. V and J calls and clone size are those listed in that table; D and trimming were worked out from the DNA. This sample comprises tens of thousands of clones, over 65% of them detected only once. The ten largest clones represent 2% to 3% of the sample.

V was cut back by 1 base and J by 4 bases, leaving a gap of 16 bases between them. CDR1 and CDR2 are read off the germline V gene as SGHTA and FQGTGA. Measured from the cysteine to the phenylalanine, the CDR3 is 16 residues long. This entry keeps only the CDR3 DNA: 48 bases, framed from base 1. A remark on this clone: Its recognized antigen is unknown. No qualities accompany the bases; no much larger clone lies one base away.

This specimen was CD4+ T cells from PBMCs cultured without peptide, taken after COVID-19 vaccination. The V and J genes are TRBV7-3 and TRBJ1-2, with an unclear D gene assignment. This clonotype was obtained from a human donor who received a COVID-19 vaccine. CDR3 sequence: CASSLSTFGFAYGYTF. The nucleotide sequence reads TGTGCCAGCAGCTTAAGTACGTTCGGGTTCGCCTATGGCTACACCTTC.